What follows is one T cell receptor (beta chain) and its context. Its antigen remains unknown. The PCR employed 60 Vbeta primers together with 13 Jbeta primers. Clones were read by immunoSEQ multiplex PCR, and TCRdb kept only the in-frame ones, dropping some. The sample lists around 180,000 clones; around four fifths were seen once. Germline V lookup: CDR1 SGHRS, CDR2 YFSETQ. CDR3 size: 15 residues. The ends lost 5 bases at V and 2 bases at J; junction bases unmatched: 6. The sample is drawn from a study of cytomegalovirus exposure and HLA in healthy donors. About the study: Earlier findings included roughly 120 million unique TCR beta sequences obtained from about 180 million T cells. The study's findings and limits: It is likely that the observed cluster of highly shared sequence variants was a sequencing artifact. By a later analysis, the bulk of CMV-associated TCR beta chains appeared HLA-restricted.

This TCR derives from a boy between 2 and 10 years old in good health and CMV-seronegative. The sequencing input was PBMCs. The J gene is TRBJ2-7, the V gene TRBV5-1, with 11 nucleotides matching TRBD1. CDR3 loop: CASRETGQGAYEQYF. The CDR3 DNA is TGCGCCAGCAGAGAAACGGGACAGGGGGCCTACGAGCAGTACTTC.